This T cell receptor beta chain appears in the sequencing data of a study of T cells in Graves' hyperthyroidism and ophthalmopathy (dated by TCRdb to the late 2010s). About the investigation overall: Peripheral blood was sampled at the time of initial diagnosis, prior to any treatment. An independent validation cohort of 18 to 20 hyperthyroidism patients and some 15 patients who later progressed to ophthalmopathy tested prospective prediction of ophthalmopathy. TCR V-J signatures able to tell the groups apart were searched for in a discovery cohort of 90 to 100 patients, of whom more than 40 had Graves' ophthalmopathy and about 55 had stable Graves' hyperthyroidism. The paper describes TCR Vbeta CDR3 sequencing of 135 peripheral blood samples, made up of 43 ophthalmopathy patients, 70 to 75 hyperthyroidism patients and roughly 17 progressor patients. After sampling, hyperthyroidism patients received methimazole starting at 30 mg daily, and ophthalmopathy patients received high-dose intravenous methylprednisolone. Thyroid tissue and blood T-cell repertoires from six Graves' hyperthyroidism patients were also compared in the study. The approximately 98 discovery patients were randomly divided into training and test sets at a 7:3 ratio. Here is what the overall study found, with its caveats: Most expanded thyroid clonotypes (frequency above 0.001) were also found in blood, which suggests that blood repertoires may mirror thyroid immune responses. Sample size was not statistically predetermined, and investigators were not blinded to group allocation. In validation, the model predicted progression to ophthalmopathy with 60% to 71% sensitivity and roughly 75% specificity, a median of 6.5 months before onset. Ophthalmopathy was separated from stable hyperthyroidism by a 13 V-J signature model, with approximately 86% sensitivity and about 81% specificity obtained in cross-validation and 80%/75% obtained in testing.

Amplification of TCR beta CDR3 regions was carried out from RNA transcripts. The TCR CDR3 was subjected to a first round of RT-PCR using the HTBI primer set and the Qiagen OneStep RT-PCR kit. Libraries were constructed in a second round of multiplex PCR, after which size selection and purification were performed. The libraries were sequenced on an Illumina HiSeq2000 using paired-end 100 bp reads. The authors processed their data as follows. Raw data were processed with SOAPnuke, discarding reads with adapters, uncalled bases, mean Phred below 15, or no exact constant-primer or identifier match. High-quality paired reads were merged with COPE v1.2.5, and unique nucleotide sequences were defined as clonotypes. MiTCR v1.1 was used to align clonotypes to the IMGT TRBV, TRBD and TRBJ reference segments. The analysis was restricted to V-J combinations with a frequency above 0.0001, which together covered approximately 99% of the repertoires. A TCS score was defined as the ratio between F50 (clonal expansion) and ExV (chaos), using BLOSUM62-based TCRdist between CDR3 peptides within each V-J. Welch's t-statistics and random forest reduced around 550 V-J features to about 13, which were used in a naive Bayes classifier (R e1071). In-frame beta chains were kept once TCRdb had trimmed the public reads at Q25 with fastp and called clones with MiXCR. Merged by CDR3 protein, the rows form single entries marked with the most common genes and DNA. What appears here as the V and J calls and clone size reflects TCRdb's work, not the paper's. The sample includes under 400,000 distinct CDR3 sequences, with around a sixth observed a single time. The top ten constitute 25% to 35% of the sample.

As for this clonotype: The clone's antigen remains unknown. Given a much more abundant clone one base away, this may be a read error.

The CDR3 runs 17 residues from the cysteine to the phenylalanine. The sequence is cut down to CDR3 DNA, 51 bases in frame from base 1. Based on the germline V gene, the CDR1 and CDR2 sequences are SGHVS and FQNEAQ. The hyperthyroidism patients were between 18 and 65 years old and newly diagnosed, with a disease duration of less than 2 months. Any patient with an uncontrolled infection, another autoimmune disease, pregnancy or lactation was excluded. Diagnoses relied on clinical symptoms, serum thyroxine and TRAb, thyroid ultrasound and orbital computed tomography. Blood from progressor patients was collected at the time of first diagnosis with hyperthyroidism, before any ophthalmopathy symptoms had appeared. PBMCs were isolated from approximately 10 ml of fresh peripheral blood by Ficoll-Paque density gradient centrifugation. Progressor patients were initially diagnosed with Graves' hyperthyroidism and developed ophthalmopathy during follow-up. Total RNA was extracted with Trizol reagent, and quality was checked on an Agilent 2100 Bioanalyzer.

Sequencing input: blood. The source is a woman aged 18-30 years with Graves' hyperthyroidism that later progressed to Graves' ophthalmopathy. In this chain, TRBV7-8 is recombined with TRBJ2-1; a stretch of 10 junction bases matches TRBD2. This receptor has the CDR3 CASSKELTSGAYNERFF. The DNA sequence is given as TGTGCCAGCAGCAAAGAACTTACTAGCGGGGCCTACAATGAGCGGTTCTTC.